This T cell receptor beta chain originates from a study of shared clonotypes between healthy human individuals. Study conclusions and caveats: Memory subsets had estimated richness that was generally smaller than that of naive subsets. Shared clonotypes across all four donors exceeded non-shared ones in generation probability.

Only in-frame clones appear in the TCRdb table, and some are missing; sequencing was by immunoSEQ multiplex PCR. The sample shows about a million clones, 70% to 85% of them seen only once. With respect to this clone: Antigen: not known.

The study drew its donors from healthy HIV-negative adults without recent acute infections or vaccinations. Per germline, CDR1 SGHRS and CDR2 YFSETQ. This CDR3 has 14 residues. The V and J ends lost 3 bases and 2 bases respectively, with 10 bases between them. The receptor was isolated from a man between 18 and 35 years old in good health. Some clones in this sample may be carry-over from other donors' samples. The chain combines TRBV5-1 with TRBJ2-3; a weak D match, TRBD1 (6 bases). The sequenced sample consisted of memory CD4+ T cells from PBMCs. Subset specified: CD45RA-negative fraction. As DNA, the CDR3 is TGCGCCAGCAGCTCGGACAGTTACACAGATACGCAGTATTTT. Residues: CASSSDSYTDTQYF.